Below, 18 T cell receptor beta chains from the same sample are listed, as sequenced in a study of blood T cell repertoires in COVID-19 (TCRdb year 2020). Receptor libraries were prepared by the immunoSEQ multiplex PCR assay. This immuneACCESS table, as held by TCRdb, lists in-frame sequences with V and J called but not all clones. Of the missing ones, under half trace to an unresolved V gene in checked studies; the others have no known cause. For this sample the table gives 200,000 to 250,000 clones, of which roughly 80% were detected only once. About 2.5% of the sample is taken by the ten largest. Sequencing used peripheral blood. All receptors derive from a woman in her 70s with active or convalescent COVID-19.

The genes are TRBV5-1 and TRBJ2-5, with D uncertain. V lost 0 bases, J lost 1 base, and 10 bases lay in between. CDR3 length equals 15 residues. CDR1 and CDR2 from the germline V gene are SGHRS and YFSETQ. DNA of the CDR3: TGCGCCAGCAGCTTGGCCAGGCTTACCCAAGAGACCCAGTACTTC. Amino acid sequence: CASSLARLTQETQYF.

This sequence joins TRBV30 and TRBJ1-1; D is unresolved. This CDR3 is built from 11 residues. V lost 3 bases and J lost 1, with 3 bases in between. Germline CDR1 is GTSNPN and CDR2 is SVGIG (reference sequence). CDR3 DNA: TGTGCCTGGAGCAAGAACACTGAAGCTTTCTTT. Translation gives CAWSKNTEAFF. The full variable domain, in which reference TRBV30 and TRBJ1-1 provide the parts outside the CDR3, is SQTIHQWPATLVQPVGSPLSLECTVEGTSNPNLYWYRQAAGRGLQLLFYSVGIGQISSEVPQNLSASRPQDRQFILSSKKLLLSDSGFYLCAWSKNTEAFFGQGTRLTVV.

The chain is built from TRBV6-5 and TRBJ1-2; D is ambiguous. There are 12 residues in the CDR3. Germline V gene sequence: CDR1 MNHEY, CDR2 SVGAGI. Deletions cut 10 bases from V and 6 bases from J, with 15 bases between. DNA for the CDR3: TGTGCCACGAAAGGCGGGTGGGATGGCTACACCTTC. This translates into CATKGGWDGYTF.

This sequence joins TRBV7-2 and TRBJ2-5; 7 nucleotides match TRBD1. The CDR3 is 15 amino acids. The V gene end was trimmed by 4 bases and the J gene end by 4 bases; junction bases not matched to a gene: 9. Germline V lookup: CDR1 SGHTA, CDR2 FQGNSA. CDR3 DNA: TGTGCCAGCAGCTCCCGACAGGGATTAGGAGAGACCCAGTACTTC. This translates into CASSSRQGLGETQYF.

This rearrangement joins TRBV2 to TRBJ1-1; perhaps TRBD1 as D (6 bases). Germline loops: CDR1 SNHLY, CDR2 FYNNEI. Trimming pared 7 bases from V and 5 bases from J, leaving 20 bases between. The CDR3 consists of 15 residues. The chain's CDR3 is CASTLLGGAQTEAFF. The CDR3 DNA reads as TGTGCCAGCACTTTACTGGGGGGGGCGCAGACTGAAGCTTTCTTT.

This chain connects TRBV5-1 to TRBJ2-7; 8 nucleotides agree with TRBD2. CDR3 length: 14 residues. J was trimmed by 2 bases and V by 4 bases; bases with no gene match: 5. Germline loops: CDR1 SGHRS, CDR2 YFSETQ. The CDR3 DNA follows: TGCGCCAGCAGCATAACTAGCGGTCCCTACGAGCAGTACTTC. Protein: CASSITSGPYEQYF.

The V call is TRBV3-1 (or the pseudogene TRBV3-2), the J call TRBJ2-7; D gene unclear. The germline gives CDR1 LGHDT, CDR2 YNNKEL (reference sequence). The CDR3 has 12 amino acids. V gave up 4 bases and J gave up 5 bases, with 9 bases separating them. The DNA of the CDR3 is TGTGCCAGCAGCCCTACGCAGGACGAGCAGTACTTC. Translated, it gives CASSPTQDEQYF.

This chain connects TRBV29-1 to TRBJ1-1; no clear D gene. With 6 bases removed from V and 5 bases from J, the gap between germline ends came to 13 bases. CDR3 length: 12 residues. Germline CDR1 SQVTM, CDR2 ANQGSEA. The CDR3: CSVGVTRTEAFF. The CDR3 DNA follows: TGCAGCGTCGGCGTCACGAGGACTGAAGCTTTCTTT.

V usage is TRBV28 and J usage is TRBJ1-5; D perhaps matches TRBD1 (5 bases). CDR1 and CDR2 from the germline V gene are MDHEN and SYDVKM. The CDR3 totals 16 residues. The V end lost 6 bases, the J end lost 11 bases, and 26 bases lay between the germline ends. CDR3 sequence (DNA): TGTGCCAGCAGACCCGCCGGGACTTCCCTGGGGGTGACCCAGCATTTT. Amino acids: CASRPAGTSLGVTQHF.

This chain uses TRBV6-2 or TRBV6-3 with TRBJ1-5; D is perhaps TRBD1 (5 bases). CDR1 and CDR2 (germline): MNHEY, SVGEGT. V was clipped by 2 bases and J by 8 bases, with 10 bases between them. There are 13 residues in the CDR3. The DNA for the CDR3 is TGTGCCAGCAGTTACCGGGGGGAAAAGCCCCAGCATTTT. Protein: CASSYRGEKPQHF.

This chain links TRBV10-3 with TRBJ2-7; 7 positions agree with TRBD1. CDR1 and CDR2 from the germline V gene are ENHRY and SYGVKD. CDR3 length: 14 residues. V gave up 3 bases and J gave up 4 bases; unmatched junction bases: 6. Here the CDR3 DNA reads TGTGCCATCAGTGACCCAGGGGGTTCTTACGAGCAGTACTTC. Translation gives CAISDPGGSYEQYF.

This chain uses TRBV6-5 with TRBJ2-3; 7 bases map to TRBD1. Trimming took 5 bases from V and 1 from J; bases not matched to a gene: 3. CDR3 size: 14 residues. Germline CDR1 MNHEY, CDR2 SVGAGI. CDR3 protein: CASSPGTGTDTQYF. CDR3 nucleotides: TGTGCCAGCAGTCCCGGGACAGGCACAGATACGCAGTATTTT.

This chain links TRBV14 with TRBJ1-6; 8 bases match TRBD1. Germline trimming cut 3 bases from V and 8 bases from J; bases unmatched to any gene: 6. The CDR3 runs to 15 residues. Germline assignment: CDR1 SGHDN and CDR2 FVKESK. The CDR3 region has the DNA TGTGCCAGCAGCCACGGACAGGGACCGGATTCACCCCTCCACTTT. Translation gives CASSHGQGPDSPLHF. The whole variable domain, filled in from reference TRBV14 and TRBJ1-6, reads EAGVTQFPSHSVIEKGQTVTLRCDPISGHDNLYWYRRVMGKEIKFLLHFVKESKQDESGMPNNRFLAERTGGTYSTLKVQPAELEDSGVYFCASSHGQGPDSPLHFGNGTRLTVT.

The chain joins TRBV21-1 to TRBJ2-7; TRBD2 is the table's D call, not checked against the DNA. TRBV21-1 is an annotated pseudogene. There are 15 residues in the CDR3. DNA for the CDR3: TGTGCCAGCAGCAGAGCTAGCGGGGAGACCTACGAGCAGTACTTC. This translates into CASSRASGETYEQYF.

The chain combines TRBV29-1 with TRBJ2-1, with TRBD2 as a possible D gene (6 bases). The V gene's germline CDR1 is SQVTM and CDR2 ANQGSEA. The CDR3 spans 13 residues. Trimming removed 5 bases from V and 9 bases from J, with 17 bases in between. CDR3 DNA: TGCAGCGTTTGTGAAACTAGCAGGAGTGAGCAGTTCTTC. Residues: CSVCETSRSEQFF.

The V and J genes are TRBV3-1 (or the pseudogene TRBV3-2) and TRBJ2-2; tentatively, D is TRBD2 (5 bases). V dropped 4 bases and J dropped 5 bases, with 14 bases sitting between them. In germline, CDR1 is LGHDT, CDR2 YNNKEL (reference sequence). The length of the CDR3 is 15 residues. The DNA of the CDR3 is TGTGCCAGCAGCCGTGACACCCCGGGGACCGGGGAGCTGTTTTTT. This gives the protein CASSRDTPGTGELFF.

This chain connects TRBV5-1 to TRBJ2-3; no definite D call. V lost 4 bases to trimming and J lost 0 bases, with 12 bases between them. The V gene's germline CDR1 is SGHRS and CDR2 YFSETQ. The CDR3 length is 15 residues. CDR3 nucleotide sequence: TGCGCCAGCAGCGCCTTAGTCACTAGCACAGATACGCAGTATTTT. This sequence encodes CASSALVTSTDTQYF. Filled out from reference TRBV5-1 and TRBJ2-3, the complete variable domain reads KAGVTQTPRYLIKTRGQQVTLSCSPISGHRSVSWYQQTPGQGLQFLFEYFSETQRNKGNFPGRFSGRQFSNSRSEMNVSTLELGDSALYLCASSALVTSTDTQYFGPGTRLTVL.

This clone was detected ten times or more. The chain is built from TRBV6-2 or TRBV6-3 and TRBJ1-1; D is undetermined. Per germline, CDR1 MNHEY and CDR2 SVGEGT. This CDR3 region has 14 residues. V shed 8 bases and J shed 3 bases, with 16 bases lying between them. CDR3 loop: CASCDFVADTEAFF. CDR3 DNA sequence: TGTGCCAGCTGTGACTTTGTCGCGGACACTGAAGCTTTCTTT.